This TCR beta chain was recorded in a study of blood T cell repertoires in COVID-19. Profiled with immunoSEQ multiplex PCR; TCRdb holds only in-frame clones, not every one. The sample lists some 200,000 clones; around 85% were seen once. V lost 2 bases and J lost 8, with 16 bases in between. CDR1 SGHTA and CDR2 FQGNSA come from the germline V gene. The CDR3 covers 15 residues. Participants were aged 18 to 89 years from around 25 US areas. The gene calls are TRBV7-2 and TRBJ1-3; D remains ambiguous. Sequenced input: PBMCs or T cells enriched from blood (not recorded which). This receptor was identified in a woman aged 45-60 years in a cohort exposed to, infected with or recovered from COVID-19 (not recorded which). The CDR3 coding sequence is TGTGCCAGCAGCTTATCGGAGGGCTCGGGATACACCATATATTTT. Amino acid sequence: CASSLSEGSGYTIYF.